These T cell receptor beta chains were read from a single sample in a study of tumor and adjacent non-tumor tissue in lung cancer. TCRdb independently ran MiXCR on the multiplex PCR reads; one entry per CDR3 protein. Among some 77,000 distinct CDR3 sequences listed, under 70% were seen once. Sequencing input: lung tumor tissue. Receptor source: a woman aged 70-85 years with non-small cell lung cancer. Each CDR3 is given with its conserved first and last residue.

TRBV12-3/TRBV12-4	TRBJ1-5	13	CASSYNSNQHQHF
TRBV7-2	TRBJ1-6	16	CASSLESGVESSPLHF
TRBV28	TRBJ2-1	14	CASSPSRTYNEQFF
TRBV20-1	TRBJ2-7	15	CSANAASGTVYEQYF
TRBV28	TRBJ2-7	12	CATHGGQYEQYF
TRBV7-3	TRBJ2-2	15	CASSSGGSNTGELFF
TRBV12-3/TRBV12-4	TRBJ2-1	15	CASSSSGSGGNEQFF
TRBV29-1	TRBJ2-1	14	CSVDREGTYNEQFF
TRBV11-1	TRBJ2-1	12	CASSLLGTTPQF
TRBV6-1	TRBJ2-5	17	CASSVGGTGLFQETQYF
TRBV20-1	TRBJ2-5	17	CSARDQGRLAGEGTQYF
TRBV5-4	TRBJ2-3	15	CSSSLVGGSTDTQYF
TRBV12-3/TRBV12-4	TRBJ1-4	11	CASKFSKRLFF
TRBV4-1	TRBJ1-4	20	CASSQEFRDRGRATNEKLFF
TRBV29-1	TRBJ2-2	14	CSVGRSLEGRELFF
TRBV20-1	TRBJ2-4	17	CSARRDLGGFAKNIQYF
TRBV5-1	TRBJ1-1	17	CASSTRDGAFMNIEAFF
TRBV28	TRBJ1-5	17	CTSSSEYTGRNRQPQHF
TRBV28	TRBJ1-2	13	CASSSQDKNGYTF
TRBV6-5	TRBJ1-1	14	CASSYTTSNTEAFF
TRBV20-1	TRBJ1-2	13	CSASKGRLDGYTF
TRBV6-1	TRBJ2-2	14	CASSDLANTGELFF
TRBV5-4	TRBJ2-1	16	CASSSGLYGSYNEQFF
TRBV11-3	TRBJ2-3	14	CASSLDLSTDTQYF
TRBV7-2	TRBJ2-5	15	CASSFFRDRQETQYF
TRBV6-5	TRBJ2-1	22	CASSYSLSKQGSDPRAENEQFF
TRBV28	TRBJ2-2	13	CVSSILNTGELFF
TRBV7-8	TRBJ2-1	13	CASSLIHGDEQFF
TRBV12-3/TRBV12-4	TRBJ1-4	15	CASSAVGDSEGKLFF
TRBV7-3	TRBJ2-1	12	CASGRYRSEQFF
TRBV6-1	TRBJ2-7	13	CASSRTSPYEQYF
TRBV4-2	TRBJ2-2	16	CASSQELATNTGELLF
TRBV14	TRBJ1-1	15	CARSLKRTGWPEAFF
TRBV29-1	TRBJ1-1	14	CSEAGLQGDTEAFF
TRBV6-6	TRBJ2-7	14	CTSRGVSGSYEQYF
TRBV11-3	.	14	CANSLDPDMNEQYF
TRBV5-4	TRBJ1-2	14	CASSRIGQSYGYTF
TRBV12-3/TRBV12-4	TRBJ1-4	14	CASSLDGIREKLFF
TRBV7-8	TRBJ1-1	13	CASSFQGETKAFF
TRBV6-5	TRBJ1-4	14	CASSRTECSEKLFF
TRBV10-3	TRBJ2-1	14	CATRTSGIQTEQFF
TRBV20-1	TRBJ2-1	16	CSAREEHGADHNEQFF
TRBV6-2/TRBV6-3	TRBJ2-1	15	CAISYAGTRDNEQFF
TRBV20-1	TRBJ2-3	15	CSVRSPRESTDTQYF
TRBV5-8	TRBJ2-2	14	CASSLNAGPGELFF
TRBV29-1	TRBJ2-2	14	CSVVYRGFAGELFF
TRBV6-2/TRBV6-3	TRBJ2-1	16	CASGSESRVAGAGQFF
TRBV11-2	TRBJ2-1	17	CASSTTQREGLYNEQFF
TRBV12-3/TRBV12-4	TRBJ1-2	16	CVSSPDRVDLRYGYTF
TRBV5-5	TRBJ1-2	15	CASSRGTVDKYGYTF